Below, 21 T cell receptor beta chains from the same sample are listed, as sequenced in a study of T cell responses to AZD1222 COVID-19 vaccine. Using immunoSEQ multiplex PCR, the repertoire was profiled, and TCRdb retains in-frame clones only, with some absent. The table has about 140,000 clones, roughly 89% seen once. The material sequenced was peripheral blood, taken 28 days after the second AZD1222 dose. The source of these receptors is an adult who received the AZD1222 COVID-19 vaccine.

This chain joins TRBV24-1 and TRBJ2-3; 11 bases line up with TRBD1. CDR1 and CDR2 (germline): KGHDR, SFDVKD. With V trimmed by 6 bases and J by 4 bases, 8 bases remained unmatched. The CDR3 covers 16 residues. CDR3 sequence: CATSHWGQGVSDTQYF. As DNA, the CDR3 is TGTGCCACCAGTCATTGGGGACAGGGGGTTTCAGATACGCAGTATTTT.

This clone was seen just once. The V and J genes are TRBV2 and TRBJ2-7, with D unresolved. V shed 2 bases and J shed 3 bases, with 11 bases lying between them. The CDR3 contains 14 residues. The germline V gene encodes CDR1 SNHLY and CDR2 FYNNEI. CDR3 bases: TGTGCCAGCAGTGAAAACGGGCTAGGCTACGAGCAGTACTTC. This gives the protein CASSENGLGYEQYF.

This clone was detected only once. CDR3 residues: CASSLGQYSNQPQHF. The CDR3 bases are TGTGCCAGCAGCCTCGGACAGTATAGCAATCAGCCCCAGCATTTT. V gene TRBV27 combines with J gene TRBJ1-5; perhaps TRBD1 as D (6 bases). The CDR3 contains 15 residues. Germline loops: CDR1 MNHEY, CDR2 SMNVEV (reference sequence). The germline V and J ends were trimmed by 6 bases and 0 bases, with 12 bases remaining between them.

The rearrangement joins TRBV19 to TRBJ2-3, with 10 bases aligning to TRBD1. The germline V gene encodes CDR1 LNHDA and CDR2 SQIVND (reference sequence). The V gene end was trimmed by 8 bases and the J gene end by 5 bases; junction bases not matched to a gene: 7. The CDR3 is 14 residues long. CDR3 residues: CASGDRGRIDTQYF. DNA of the CDR3: TGTGCCAGTGGTGACAGGGGGCGCATAGATACGCAGTATTTT.

The V and J genes are TRBV9 and TRBJ1-6, with 9 bases aligning to TRBD1. The CDR3 sequence is 14 residues long. Germline CDR1 reads SGDLS; CDR2 reads YYNGEE. Germline trimming cut 3 bases from V and 11 bases from J; bases unmatched to any gene: 6. CDR3 bases: TGTGCCAGCAGCGCCCGGGACAGGGTAGCACCCCTCCACTTT. It is translated as CASSARDRVAPLHF.

In its sample, this clone was seen once. The genes are TRBV19 and TRBJ2-7, with 10 positions matching TRBD2. The CDR3 loop spans 14 amino acids. Germline V gene lookup returns CDR1 LNHDA and CDR2 SQIVND (reference sequence). V was clipped by 7 bases and J by 7 bases; unmatched bases: 10. The CDR3 region has the DNA TGTGCCAGTAATGACCTAGCGGGAGCAGGTGAGCAGTACTTC. Amino acids: CASNDLAGAGEQYF.

The V gene is TRBV28, the J gene TRBJ2-3, with 11 bases identical to TRBD1. From germline, CDR1 is MDHEN and CDR2 SYDVKM. The CDR3 has 16 amino acids. V lost 6 bases and J lost 3; bases outside the gene matches: 8. This chain's CDR3 is CASSSVGTGGTDTQYF. Written as DNA, the CDR3 is TGTGCCAGCAGCTCTGTGGGGACAGGGGGGACAGATACGCAGTATTTT.

The V and J genes are TRBV5-4 and TRBJ1-2; TRBD1 matches at 9 bases. Unmatched junction bases numbered 13, after V lost 3 bases and J lost 7 bases. The CDR3 is 16 residues long. Germline CDR1 and CDR2: SGHNT and YYREEE (reference sequence). This CDR3 reads CASSSGQGKRWSGYTF. DNA for the CDR3: TGTGCCAGCAGCTCGGGACAGGGAAAGAGGTGGAGTGGCTACACCTTC. The whole variable domain, filled in from reference TRBV5-4 and TRBJ1-2, reads ETGVTQSPTHLIKTRGQQVTLRCSSQSGHNTVSWYQQALGQGPQFIFQYYREEENGRGNFPPRFSGLQFPNYSSELNVNALELDDSALYLCASSSGQGKRWSGYTFGSGTRLTVV.

This chain joins TRBV7-3 and TRBJ2-1, with D uncertain. This CDR3 region has 13 residues. Germline CDR1 is SGHTA and CDR2 is FQGTGA. Trimming removed 4 bases at V and 6 bases at J, with 10 bases between. CDR3 sequence (DNA): TGTGCCAGCAGCTCAGGAATTGGCAATGAGCAGTTCTTC. This codes for CASSSGIGNEQFF.

The chain is built from TRBV7-8 and TRBJ1-5; 8 bases match TRBD1. Germline trimming cut 1 base from V and 2 bases from J; bases unmatched to any gene: 4. CDR1 is SGHVS, CDR2 FQNEAQ, per germline. The CDR3 has 16 residues. The CDR3: CASSLGGGQGNQPQHF. Written as DNA, the CDR3 is TGTGCCAGCAGCTTAGGCGGGGGACAGGGCAATCAGCCCCAGCATTTT.

V and J are TRBV27 and TRBJ2-4; D gene ambiguous. The CDR3 sequence is 15 residues long. Germline V lookup: CDR1 MNHEY, CDR2 SMNVEV (reference sequence). Deletions cut 7 bases from V and 8 bases from J, with 21 bases between. As DNA, the CDR3 is TGTGCCAGCACCAAAGACTCCCCATCAAGCGACATTCAGTACTTC. This gives the protein CASTKDSPSSDIQYF.

This chain connects TRBV5-1 to TRBJ2-2; D perhaps matches TRBD2 (5 bases). Between the trimmed V and J ends, which lost 0 bases and 5 bases, there was a span of 5 bases. The germline CDR1 and CDR2 sequences are SGHRS and YFSETQ. This CDR3 spans 13 amino acids. DNA for the CDR3: TGCGCCAGCAGCTTGGCGGGGACCGGGGAGCTGTTTTTT. Translated: CASSLAGTGELFF. Drawing the rest from reference TRBV5-1 and TRBJ2-2, the complete variable domain is KAGVTQTPRYLIKTRGQQVTLSCSPISGHRSVSWYQQTPGQGLQFLFEYFSETQRNKGNFPGRFSGRQFSNSRSEMNVSTLELGDSALYLCASSLAGTGELFFGEGSRLTVL.

This rearrangement joins TRBV15 to TRBJ2-7; D unresolved. Trimming removed 1 base from V and 6 bases from J, with 13 bases in between. The CDR3 has 14 residues. Germline V gene lookup returns CDR1 LNHNV and CDR2 YYDKDF (reference sequence). The DNA for the CDR3 is TGTGCCACCAGCAGAGCCGGGCCGCAATCCGAGCAGTACTTC. This translates into CATSRAGPQSEQYF. The whole variable domain, remainder taken from reference TRBV15 and TRBJ2-7, is DAMVIQNPRYQVTQFGKPVTLSCSQTLNHNVMYWYQQKSSQAPKLLFHYYDKDFNNEADTPDNFQSRRPNTSFCFLDIRSPGLGDTAMYLCATSRAGPQSEQYFGPGTRLTVT.

This clone was seen a single time. Distinct nucleotide sequences in the sample also encode this CDR3. In DNA form, the CDR3 reads TGTGCCAGCAGCCTCGGGTACGAGCAGTACTTC. Translated, it gives CASSLGYEQYF. J is TRBJ2-7 and V is TRBV12-3 or TRBV12-4; D gene uncertain. The CDR3 is 11 amino acids. The V gene lost 6 bases and the J gene lost 4 bases, with 7 bases spanning the gap.

This chain connects TRBV18 to TRBJ2-7; D may be TRBD1 (5 bases). CDR1 is KGHSH and CDR2 is LQKENI in the germline V gene. This CDR3 is 13 amino acids long. The V end was cut by 3 bases, the J end by 0 bases, with 6 bases between. CDR3 amino acids: CASSPGHSYEQYF. In DNA, the CDR3 is TGTGCCAGCTCACCCGGACACTCCTACGAGCAGTACTTC.

This sequence joins TRBV19 and TRBJ2-2; D might be TRBD2 (5 bases). The CDR3 is made up of 14 amino acids. With 3 bases removed from V and 4 bases from J, the gap between germline ends came to 9 bases. Per germline, CDR1 LNHDA and CDR2 SQIVND (reference sequence). The CDR3 is CASSMGGRTGELFF. CDR3 bases: TGTGCCAGTAGTATGGGCGGGCGCACCGGGGAGCTGTTTTTT. Full variable domain (rest looked up from reference TRBV19 and TRBJ2-2): DGGITQSPKYLFRKEGQNVTLSCEQNLNHDAMYWYRQDPGQGLRLIYYSQIVNDFQKGDIAEGYSVSREKKESFPLTVTSAQKNPTAFYLCASSMGGRTGELFFGEGSRLTVL.

This rearrangement joins TRBV11-3 to TRBJ2-2; 12 bases match TRBD1. The CDR3 consists of 15 residues. Germline CDR1 reads SGHNT; CDR2 reads YENEEA. J was trimmed by 8 bases and V by 4 bases; bases with no gene match: 5. DNA of the CDR3: TGTGCCAGCAGCTCGGGACAGGGGGCGCTGGGGGAGCTGTTTTTT. This codes for CASSSGQGALGELFF.

In this sample, this clone turned up once. The chain carries TRBV6-2 or TRBV6-3 and TRBJ2-2; TRBD2 aligns across 13 bases. The CDR3 contains 18 residues. V trimming: 2 bases; J trimming: 1 base; junction bases outside the gene matches: 4. Germline V gives CDR1 MNHEY, CDR2 SVGEGT. DNA of the CDR3: TGTGCCAGCAGTTACCAGAGGACTAGCGGGAGGAACACCGGGGAGCTGTTTTTT. Protein sequence: CASSYQRTSGRNTGELFF.

The rearrangement joins TRBV5-1 to TRBJ1-1, with D tentatively TRBD1 (5 bases). Germline V gives CDR1 SGHRS, CDR2 YFSETQ. This CDR3 contains 14 residues. Trimming pared 0 bases from V and 5 bases from J, leaving 11 bases between. The CDR3 region has the DNA TGCGCCAGCAGCTTGGGCGGGGGTCTGACTGAAGCTTTCTTT. This gives the protein CASSLGGGLTEAFF. The full variable domain, in which reference TRBV5-1 and TRBJ1-1 provide the parts outside the CDR3, is KAGVTQTPRYLIKTRGQQVTLSCSPISGHRSVSWYQQTPGQGLQFLFEYFSETQRNKGNFPGRFSGRQFSNSRSEMNVSTLELGDSALYLCASSLGGGLTEAFFGQGTRLTVV.

The chain has TRBV5-8 and TRBJ1-4; D possibly corresponds to TRBD1 (6 bases). The CDR3 contains 15 residues. Trimming removed 2 bases at V and 4 bases at J, with 12 bases between. Germline V CDR1 and CDR2: SGHTS, YDEGEE. The CDR3 reads CASSFLGQINEKLFF. In DNA form, the CDR3 reads TGTGCCAGCAGCTTTCTGGGACAAATTAATGAAAAACTGTTTTTT.

The chain employs TRBV7-2 and TRBJ1-6; tentative D call: TRBD1 (5 bases). The CDR3 totals 15 residues. CDR1 SGHTA and CDR2 FQGNSA come from the germline V gene. V was trimmed by 5 bases and J by 10 bases, leaving 18 bases between them. Here the CDR3 reads CASSPRGFVPSPLHF. CDR3 DNA: TGTGCCAGCAGCCCCCGGGGCTTTGTCCCCTCACCCCTCCACTTT. The full variable domain, in which reference TRBV7-2 and TRBJ1-6 provide the parts outside the CDR3, is GAGVSQSPSNKVTEKGKDVELRCDPISGHTALYWYRQSLGQGLEFLIYFQGNSAPDKSGLPSDRFSAERTGGSVSTLTIQRTQQEDSAVYLCASSPRGFVPSPLHFGNGTRLTVT.